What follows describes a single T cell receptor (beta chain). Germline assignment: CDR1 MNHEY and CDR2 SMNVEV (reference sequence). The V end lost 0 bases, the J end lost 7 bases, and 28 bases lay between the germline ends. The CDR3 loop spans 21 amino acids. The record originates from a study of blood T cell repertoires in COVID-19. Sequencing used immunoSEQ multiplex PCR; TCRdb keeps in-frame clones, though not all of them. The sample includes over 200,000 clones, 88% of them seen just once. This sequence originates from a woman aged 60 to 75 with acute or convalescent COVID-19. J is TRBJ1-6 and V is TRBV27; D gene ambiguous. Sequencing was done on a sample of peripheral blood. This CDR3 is CASSLSFDRYDIKLTNSPLHF. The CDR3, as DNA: TGTGCCAGCAGTTTATCGTTCGATCGATATGACATAAAATTAACCAATTCACCCCTCCACTTT.